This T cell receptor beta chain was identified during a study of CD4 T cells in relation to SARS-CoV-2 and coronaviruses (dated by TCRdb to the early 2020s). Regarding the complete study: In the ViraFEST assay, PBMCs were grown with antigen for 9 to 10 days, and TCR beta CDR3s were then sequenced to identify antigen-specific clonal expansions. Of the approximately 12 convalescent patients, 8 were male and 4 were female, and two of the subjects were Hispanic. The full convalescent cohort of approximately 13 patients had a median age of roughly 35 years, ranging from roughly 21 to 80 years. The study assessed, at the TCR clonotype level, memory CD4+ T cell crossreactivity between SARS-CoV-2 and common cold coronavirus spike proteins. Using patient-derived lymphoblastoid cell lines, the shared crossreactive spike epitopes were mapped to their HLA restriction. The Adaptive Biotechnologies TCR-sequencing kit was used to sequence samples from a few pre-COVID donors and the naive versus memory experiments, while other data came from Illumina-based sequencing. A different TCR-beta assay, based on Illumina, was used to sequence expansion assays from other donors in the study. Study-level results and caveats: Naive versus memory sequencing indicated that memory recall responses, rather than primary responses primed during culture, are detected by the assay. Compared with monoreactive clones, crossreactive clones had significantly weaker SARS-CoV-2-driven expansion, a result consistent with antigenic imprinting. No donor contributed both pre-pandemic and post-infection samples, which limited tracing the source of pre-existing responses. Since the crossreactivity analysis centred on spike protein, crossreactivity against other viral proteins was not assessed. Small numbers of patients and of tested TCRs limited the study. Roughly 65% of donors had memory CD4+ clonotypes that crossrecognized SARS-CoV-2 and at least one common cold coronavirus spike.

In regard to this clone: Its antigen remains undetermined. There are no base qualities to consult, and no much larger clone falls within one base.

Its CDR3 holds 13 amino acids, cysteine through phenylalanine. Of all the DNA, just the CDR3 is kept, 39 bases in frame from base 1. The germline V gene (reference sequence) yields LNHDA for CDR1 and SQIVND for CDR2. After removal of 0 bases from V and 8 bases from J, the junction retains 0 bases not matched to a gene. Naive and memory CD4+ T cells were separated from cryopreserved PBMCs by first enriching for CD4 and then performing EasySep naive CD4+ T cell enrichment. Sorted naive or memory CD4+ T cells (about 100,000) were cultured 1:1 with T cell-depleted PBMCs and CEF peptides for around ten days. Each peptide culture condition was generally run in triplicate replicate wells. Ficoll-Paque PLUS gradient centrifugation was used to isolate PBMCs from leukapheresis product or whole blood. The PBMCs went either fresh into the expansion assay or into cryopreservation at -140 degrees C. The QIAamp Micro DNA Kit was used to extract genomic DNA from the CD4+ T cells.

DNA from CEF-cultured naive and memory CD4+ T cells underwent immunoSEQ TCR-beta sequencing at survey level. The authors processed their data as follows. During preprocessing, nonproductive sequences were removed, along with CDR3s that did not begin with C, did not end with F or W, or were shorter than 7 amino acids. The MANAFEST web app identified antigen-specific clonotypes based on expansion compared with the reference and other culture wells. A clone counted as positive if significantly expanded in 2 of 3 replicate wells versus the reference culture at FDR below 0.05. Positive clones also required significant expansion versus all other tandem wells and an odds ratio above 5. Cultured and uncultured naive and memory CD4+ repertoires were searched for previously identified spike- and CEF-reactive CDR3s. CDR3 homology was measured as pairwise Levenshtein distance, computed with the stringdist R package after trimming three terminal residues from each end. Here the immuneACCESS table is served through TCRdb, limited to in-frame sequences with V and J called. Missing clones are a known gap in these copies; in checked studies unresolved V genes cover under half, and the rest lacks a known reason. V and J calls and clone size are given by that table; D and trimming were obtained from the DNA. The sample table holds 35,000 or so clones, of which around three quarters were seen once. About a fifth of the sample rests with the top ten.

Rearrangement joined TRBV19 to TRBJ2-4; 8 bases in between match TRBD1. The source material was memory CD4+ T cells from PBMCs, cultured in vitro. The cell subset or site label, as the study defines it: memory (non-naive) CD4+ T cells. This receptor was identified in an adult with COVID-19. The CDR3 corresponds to CASSIDRGHIQYF. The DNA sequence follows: TGTGCCAGTAGTATAGACAGGGGGCACATTCAGTACTTC.